This T cell receptor (beta chain) was identified during a study of blood T cell repertoires in COVID-19. This CDR3 is built from 14 residues. In germline, CDR1 is GTSNPN, CDR2 SVGIG (reference sequence). V gave up 2 bases and J gave up 1 base, with 8 bases separating them. Libraries were prepared by immunoSEQ multiplex PCR; TCRdb keeps only in-frame clonotypes and omits some of them. The repertoire holds under 550,000 clones, with around 90% as singletons. The material sequenced was peripheral blood. This TCR derives from a man aged 18 to 30 with COVID-19, enrolled during active disease. This chain links TRBV30 with TRBJ2-2, with a tentative D call TRBD1 (5 bases). The CDR3 nucleotides read TGTGCCTGGAGTATCGGACAGAACACCGGGGAGCTGTTTTTT. As protein: CAWSIGQNTGELFF.